The present entry profiles one TCR beta chain with its context. Its antigen is currently unknown. The data were obtained in a study of blood T cells in healthy people across ages. Study findings and constraints: Age brought a roughly linear fall in TCR beta diversity measured per million T cells.

Germline V gives CDR1 MNHEY, CDR2 SMNVEV (reference sequence). CDR3 length: 14 residues. The V end lost 4 bases, the J end lost 6 bases, and 13 bases lay between the germline ends. Together with a sample-barcoded 5' primer, a J-beta primer mix was included in a second PCR lasting about 7 to 12 cycles. TCRdb analysed the 5' RACE reads with MiXCR anew, one entry per CDR3 protein. This table has roughly 1,500,000 distinct CDR3 sequences, about 43% appearing once. The chain links TRBV27 to TRBJ2-1; the D gene could be TRBD1 or TRBD2 (6 bases each). This sequence originates from a woman aged 18-35 years in good health. The sequencing input was blood. The CDR3 is CASSWGARANEQFF. Written as DNA, the CDR3 is TGTGCCAGCAGTTGGGGGGCGAGGGCCAATGAGCAGTTCTTC.